These 20 T cell receptor beta chains were sequenced from one sample in a study of post-analysis software for immune sequencing data (dated by TCRdb to about 2015). General findings and caveats noted by the study authors: Patients showed significantly higher frequencies than controls for a handful of TRBV segments, among them TRBV5-6, TRBV5-1 and TRBV20-1.

Libraries were built with PCR. These reads were obtained on an Illumina HiSeq 2500. To reduce PCR and sequencing biases, unique molecular identifiers were incorporated into the TCR beta cDNA libraries. The public reads were run again by TCRdb, first through fastp at Q25 and then through MiXCR, and only productive beta chains were kept. Identical CDR3 protein sequences are pooled into one entry, listed with their most common genes and DNA. Counted in this sample were hundreds of thousands of distinct CDR3 sequences; roughly 50% of them appeared once. The top ten clones comprise roughly 4.4% of the sample. Their recognized antigens are unknown. Specimen: blood. All receptors derive from a girl aged 10 to 17 with multiple sclerosis.

J is TRBJ2-7 and V is TRBV5-1; no clear D gene. The germline CDR1 and CDR2 sequences are SGHRS and YFSETQ. The CDR3 runs 14 residues. V lost 1 base and J lost 2, with 10 bases in between. The CDR3 spells CASSLRSATYEQYF. CDR3 DNA: TGCGCCAGCAGCTTGCGGTCCGCGACCTACGAGCAGTACTTC.

The chain has TRBV15 and TRBJ2-5; D is tentatively TRBD1 or TRBD2 (6 bases each). Trimming removed 0 bases at V and 3 bases at J, with 17 bases between. Germline CDR1 reads LNHNV; CDR2 reads YYDKDF (reference sequence). The CDR3 runs to 17 residues. The CDR3 DNA reads TGTGCCACCAGCAGAGATGATTTACAGGGAGGTGAAGAGACCCAGTACTTC. Translated, it gives CATSRDDLQGGEETQYF.

The CDR3 DNA is TGCAGCGTAAAGACTAGCGGGTACAATGAGCAGTTCTTC. Its protein is CSVKTSGYNEQFF. The chain is built from TRBV29-1 and TRBJ2-1, with 10 positions matching TRBD2. V shed 6 bases, J shed 4 bases, and the junction held 3 bases outside the gene matches. The CDR3 runs to 13 residues. Germline V gives CDR1 SQVTM, CDR2 ANQGSEA.

CDR3 amino acids: CASSADRWSYEQYF. Here the CDR3 DNA reads TGCGCCAGCAGCGCGGACAGATGGTCCTACGAGCAGTACTTC. This sequence joins TRBV5-1 and TRBJ2-7; TRBD1 might be the D (6 bases). In germline, CDR1 is SGHRS, CDR2 YFSETQ. The CDR3 loop spans 14 amino acids. Trimming stripped 4 bases from V and 1 base from J, with 12 bases between.

The rearrangement links TRBV5-1 to TRBJ2-7, with D maybe TRBD1 (6 bases). The assigned J gene may be wrong: the sequence end matches TRBJ2-5 better. CDR3 length: 13 residues. Germline-derived CDR1 and CDR2 are SGHRS and YFSETQ. CDR3 amino acids: CASSLNRVETQYF. The CDR3 nucleotides are TGCGCCAGCAGCCTGAACAGGGTAGAGACCCAGTACTTC.

This chain uses TRBV13 with TRBJ2-7, with TRBD1 identical over 7 bases. CDR3 length: 18 residues. The junction had 14 bases not matched to a gene; V was cut back by 3 bases and J by 0 bases. Germline V gene data show CDR1 as PRHDT and CDR2 as FYEKMQ (reference sequence). For the CDR3, the DNA is TGTGCCAGCAGCTTGTGGGACAGACTTTCTGGGGGCTCCTACGAGCAGTACTTC. It yields the protein CASSLWDRLSGGSYEQYF. The variable domain in full, with the rest retrieved from reference TRBV13 and TRBJ2-7, is AAGVIQSPRHLIKEKRETATLKCYPIPRHDTVYWYQQGPGQDPQFLISFYEKMQSDKGSIPDRFSAQQFSDYHSELNMSSLELGDSALYFCASSLWDRLSGGSYEQYFGPGTRLTVT.

This chain connects TRBV10-3 to TRBJ1-1, with 9 bases aligning to TRBD1. The CDR3 is 15 amino acids. J gave up 0 bases and V 3 bases, and 2 bases lay outside the gene matches. CDR1 ENHRY and CDR2 SYGVKD come from the germline V gene. CDR3 in DNA: TGTGCCATCAGTGAATGGACAGGGGTGAACACTGAAGCTTTCTTT. Translation: CAISEWTGVNTEAFF.

The sample holds a few counts of this clonotype. As DNA, the CDR3 is TGCGCCAGCAGCTGGAATCCTCCCCCCCTAGAGACCCAGTACTTC. It encodes CASSWNPPPLETQYF. This chain links TRBV5-1 with TRBJ2-7; no definite D call. The DNA end favors TRBJ2-5, so the J call may be wrong. Germline loops: CDR1 SGHRS, CDR2 YFSETQ. CDR3 size: 15 residues.

This clonotype was seen a handful of times. The V and J genes are TRBV7-9 and TRBJ2-5; D is uncertain. The length of the CDR3 is 14 residues. Per the germline V gene, CDR1 is SEHNR and CDR2 is FQNEAQ (reference sequence). V lost 5 bases and J lost 0, with 10 bases in between. DNA for the CDR3: TGTGCCAGCAGCATTGACCGCGACCAAGAGACCCAGTACTTC. This sequence encodes CASSIDRDQETQYF. Variable domain in full (rest from reference TRBV7-9 and TRBJ2-5): DTGVSQNPRHKITKRGQNVTFRCDPISEHNRLYWYRQTLGQGPEFLTYFQNEAQLEKSRLLSDRFSAERPKGSFSTLEIQRTEQGDSAMYLCASSIDRDQETQYFGPGTRLLVL.

The chain recombines TRBV5-1 with TRBJ2-7; D is unclear. There are 12 residues in the CDR3. The germline V gene encodes CDR1 SGHRS and CDR2 YFSETQ. V lost 0 bases and J 7 bases, leaving 8 bases between the germline ends. The CDR3 DNA is TGCGCCAGCAGCTTGGAAAAGACAGAGCAGTACTTC. This codes for CASSLEKTEQYF.

The V gene is TRBV28, the J gene TRBJ1-5; 10 bases align to TRBD1. The V segment lost 5 bases and the J segment 2 bases; nucleotides outside the gene matches: 9. Germline values: CDR1 MDHEN, CDR2 SYDVKM. CDR3 length: 17 residues. This CDR3 reads CASSDGTGTGGNQPQHF. The CDR3 DNA is TGTGCCAGCAGTGACGGCACCGGGACAGGGGGCAATCAGCCCCAGCATTTT.

V usage is TRBV12-3 or TRBV12-4 and J usage is TRBJ1-2, with 10 bases identical to TRBD1. The J segment lost 5 bases and the V segment lost 2 bases, leaving 5 bases of the junction unmatched. CDR3 size: 15 residues. Written as DNA, the CDR3 is TGTGCCAGCAGTTTATCGGGACAGGGGTTATATGGCTACACCTTC. This encodes CASSLSGQGLYGYTF.

This clonotype was counted only a few times. The chain uses TRBV10-3 and TRBJ2-4; either TRBD1 or TRBD2 may supply D (5 bases each). In germline, CDR1 is ENHRY, CDR2 SYGVKD. This CDR3 spans 13 amino acids. Trimming took 4 bases from V and 8 from J, leaving 12 bases between them. The CDR3 DNA follows: TGTGCCATCAGTGCCACCCAGGGAGACATTCAGTACTTC. Its protein is CAISATQGDIQYF.

This clonotype was counted a few times. The chain has TRBV20-1 and TRBJ2-3; unclear D gene. Germline lookup yields CDR1 DFQATT and CDR2 SNEGSKA (reference sequence). Trimming cost V 5 bases and J 1 base, with 22 bases left between them. This CDR3 contains 17 residues. CDR3: CSAPGPLFTLGTDTQYF. In DNA form, the CDR3 reads TGCAGTGCTCCGGGCCCCCTATTTACCCTCGGCACAGATACGCAGTATTTT.

This clonotype was detected a few times. V gene TRBV29-1 combines with J gene TRBJ1-1, with D hard to call. Per germline, CDR1 SQVTM and CDR2 ANQGSEA. The CDR3 spans 12 residues. V shed 4 bases and J shed 3 bases, with 9 bases lying between them. CDR3 DNA sequence: TGCAGCGTTGCTGGGTTGTACACTGAAGCTTTCTTT. It yields the protein CSVAGLYTEAFF.

V gene TRBV6-6 combines with J gene TRBJ2-2; D might be TRBD2 (6 bases). This CDR3 has 17 amino acids. The germline V gene has CDR1 MNHNY and CDR2 SVGAGI (reference sequence). Trimming shortened V by 5 bases and J by 3 bases, and 19 bases separated the two germline ends. The CDR3 sequence: CASSPTTPGTYTGELFF. In DNA, the CDR3 is TGTGCCAGCAGTCCTACTACCCCGGGGACTTACACCGGGGAGCTGTTTTTT.

This clonotype was picked up a small number of times. The rearrangement uses TRBV7-3 and TRBJ2-3, with 8 bases matching TRBD1. CDR3 length equals 16 residues. Germline V lookup: CDR1 SGHTA, CDR2 FQGTGA. J was trimmed by 7 bases and V by 4 bases; bases with no gene match: 13. The CDR3, as DNA: TGTGCCAGCAGCTCAGCGCAAGGGACAGGATCCTATACGCAGTATTTT. It encodes CASSSAQGTGSYTQYF.

This chain links TRBV29-1 with TRBJ2-5, with 9 bases that match TRBD1. V trimming: 5 bases; J trimming: 5 bases; junction bases outside the gene matches: 15. The length of the CDR3 is 16 residues. The germline CDR1 and CDR2 sequences are SQVTM and ANQGSEA. The CDR3 loop is CSVRLRGTGYVETQYF. In nucleotides, the CDR3 is TGCAGCGTTCGGCTTCGGGGGACAGGGTACGTGGAGACCCAGTACTTC.

The chain is built from TRBV6-1 and TRBJ2-4; 10 bases are shared with TRBD2. The J call is doubtful: the DNA matches TRBJ2-5 better. The germline CDR1 and CDR2 sequences are MNHNS and SASEGT. The CDR3 totals 16 residues. CDR3 residues: CASSEVGTSDLETQYF. The CDR3 DNA reads as TGTGCCAGCAGTGAAGTGGGGACTAGCGACCTGGAGACCCAGTACTTC.

This sequence joins TRBV5-1 and TRBJ2-1; the D gene is possibly TRBD1 (6 bases). Trimming left V 4 bases short and J 0 bases short, with 14 bases between. Germline V gene sequence: CDR1 SGHRS, CDR2 YFSETQ. The CDR3 is made up of 16 amino acids. CDR3: CASSHPGQLSYNEQFF. CDR3 DNA sequence: TGCGCCAGCAGCCATCCGGGACAACTCTCCTACAATGAGCAGTTCTTC.